This T cell receptor (beta chain) was profiled in a study of cytomegalovirus exposure and HLA in healthy donors. A note on this clone: Its target is unknown.

The CDR3 is 14 amino acids. In germline, CDR1 is SGHTA, CDR2 FQGNSA. Between the trimmed V and J ends, which lost 4 bases and 8 bases, there was a span of 16 bases. The PCR used 60 Vbeta and 13 Jbeta primers. Method: immunoSEQ multiplex PCR; TCRdb's copy keeps in-frame clones and lacks some. This sample carries 150,000 to 200,000 clones, roughly three quarters of them seen once, and the ten largest clones take around 6.8%. Donors showed nominal health when sampled, although they likely had unrecorded immune exposures. Whole-study results and caveats: Analysis performed later found approximately 17,000 TCR beta sequences associated with HLA alleles at 0.05 false discovery rate. Reported findings show TCR beta sequences accurately forecast HLA-A and HLA-B alleles in most subjects. In a later analysis, V- and J-gene trimming of beta chains associated with a DCLRE1C missense variant, replicated independently.

The source of this sequence is a middle-aged man in good health and CMV-seropositive. The sequencing sample was made of PBMCs. The rearrangement links TRBV7-2 to TRBJ2-3; D perhaps matches TRBD2 (7 bases). The DNA for the CDR3 is TGTGCCAGCAGCTCTGGGGGGGCCTCGGGTACGCAGTATTTT. Its translation: CASSSGGASGTQYF.